Detailed here is one T cell receptor beta chain. Its antigen is as yet unknown. There was one heparinised blood draw per donor, averaging around 120 mL. The authors sorted CD4+ naive, central memory, regulatory and stem cell-like memory cells via CD45RO/CCR7/CD25/CD127/CD95/CD27. The entry originates in a study of beta chain features in type 1 diabetes. Findings of the study overall: Insertion counts at VDJ junctions were lower in type 1 diabetes patients, who also showed more deletions there. Naive, central memory and Treg TCRB repertoires seemed to resemble each other more closely in patients than they did in healthy donors. Among all four CD4+ subsets, Type 1 diabetes patients had TCRB CDR3s that were moderately but significantly shorter.

V was clipped by 0 bases and J by 2 bases, with 8 bases between them. Germline CDR1 and CDR2: MNHNY and SVGAGI (reference sequence). The CDR3 sequence is 14 residues long. Expressed TCRB transcripts were sequenced after all isolated RNA was converted to cDNA. Some clones are missing from TCRdb's copy, which holds only in-frame ones; the method was immunoSEQ multiplex PCR. This sample has about 340,000 clones, with around 9.3% found just once. The chain uses TRBV6-6 and TRBJ2-7; D uncertain. The specimen sequenced was central memory CD4+ T cells from blood. The origin of this receptor is a man aged 25 to 40 with type 1 diabetes. DNA for the CDR3: TGTGCCAGCAGTTACTCTCAGGATACCTACGAGCAGTACTTC. It is translated as CASSYSQDTYEQYF.